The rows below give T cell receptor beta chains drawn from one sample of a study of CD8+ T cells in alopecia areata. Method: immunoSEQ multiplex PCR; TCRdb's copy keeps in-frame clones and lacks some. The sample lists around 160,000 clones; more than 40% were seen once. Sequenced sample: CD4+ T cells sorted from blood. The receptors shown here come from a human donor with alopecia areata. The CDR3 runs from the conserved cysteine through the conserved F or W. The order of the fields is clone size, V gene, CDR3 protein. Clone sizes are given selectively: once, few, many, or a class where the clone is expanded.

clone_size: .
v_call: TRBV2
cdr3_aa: CASKAGSYFDIQYF

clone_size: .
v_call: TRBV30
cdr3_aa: CAWSVPSIYYNEQFF

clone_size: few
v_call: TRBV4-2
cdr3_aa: CASSSARAAETQYF

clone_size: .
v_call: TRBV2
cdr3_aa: CASSGDTEAFF

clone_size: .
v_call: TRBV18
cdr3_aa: CASSPTEEDGYTF

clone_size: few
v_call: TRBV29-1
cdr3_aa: CSVEAPTSTDTQYF

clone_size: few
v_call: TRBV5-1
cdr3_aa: CASSLVDTQYF

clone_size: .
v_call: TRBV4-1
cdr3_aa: CASSQPARSTYNEQFF

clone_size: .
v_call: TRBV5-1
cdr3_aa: CASSLDSGEQYF

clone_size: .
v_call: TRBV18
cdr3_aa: CASSPNQVGILSDTEAFF

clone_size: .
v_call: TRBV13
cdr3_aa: CASSPRTLPYEQYF

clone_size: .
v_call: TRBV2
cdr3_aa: CASSDWATNLYEQYF

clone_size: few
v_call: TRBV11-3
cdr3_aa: CASSLSPAAEAFF

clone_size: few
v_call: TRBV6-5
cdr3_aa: CASRAPSEKLFF

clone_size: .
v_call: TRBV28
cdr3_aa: CASSEGQGNQPQHF

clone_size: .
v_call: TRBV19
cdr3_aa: CASSHNGPEGYTF

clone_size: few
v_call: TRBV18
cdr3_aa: CASSPTPDTQYF

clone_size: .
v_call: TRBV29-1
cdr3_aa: CSVVHVGTGTYNEQFF

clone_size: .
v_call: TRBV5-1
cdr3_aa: CASSLVVNTEAFF

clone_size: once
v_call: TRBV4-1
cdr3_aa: CASSPRPGQGTDTQYF

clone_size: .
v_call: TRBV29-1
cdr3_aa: CSVEVSHIPYEQYF

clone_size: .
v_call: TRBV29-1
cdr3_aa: CSVIPYRVEETQYF

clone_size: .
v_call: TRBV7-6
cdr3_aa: CASSLDGQGVTEAFF

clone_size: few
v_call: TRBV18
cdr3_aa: CASSPEGLSTDTQYF

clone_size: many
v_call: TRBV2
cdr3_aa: CASRSDLYNEQFF